This is a list of T cell receptor beta chains from one sample in a study of beta chain features in type 1 diabetes. Some clones are missing from TCRdb's copy, which holds only in-frame ones; the method was immunoSEQ multiplex PCR. This repertoire shows 120,000 to 150,000 clones, 6.9% found once; its top ten account for around 1.5%. The sequencing sample was made of central memory CD4+ T cells from blood. The receptors were sampled from a woman aged 30 to 39 in good health. Each CDR3 is given without its conserved first and last residue. The order of the fields is V gene, J gene, CDR3 protein.

V gene: TRBV7-2
J gene: TRBJ2-3
CDR3 protein: ASSSLVTDTQY

V gene: TRBV6-1
J gene: TRBJ1-5
CDR3 protein: ASSVQDDGWQPQH

V gene: TRBV7-2
J gene: TRBJ2-5
CDR3 protein: ASSLAGLGETQY

V gene: TRBV11-1
J gene: TRBJ2-7
CDR3 protein: ASSQGGKVEQY

V gene: TRBV28
J gene: TRBJ1-2
CDR3 protein: ASRTSPAGVGYT

V gene: TRBV9
J gene: TRBJ2-6
CDR3 protein: ASSVTQGSGANVLT

V gene: TRBV18
J gene: TRBJ1-1
CDR3 protein: ASSPPGQGYTEAF

V gene: TRBV10-3
J gene: TRBJ1-1
CDR3 protein: ATAQGLNTEAF

V gene: TRBV7-8
J gene: TRBJ2-7
CDR3 protein: ASSSPGRNEQY

V gene: TRBV20-1
J gene: TRBJ1-3
CDR3 protein: SAASGNTIY

V gene: TRBV5-6
J gene: TRBJ2-3
CDR3 protein: ASSTHSLAISTDTQY

V gene: TRBV18
J gene: TRBJ1-1
CDR3 protein: ASSLDRVMAF

V gene: TRBV4-2
J gene: TRBJ2-5
CDR3 protein: ASSFSRLGWETQY

V gene: TRBV6-1
J gene: TRBJ1-1
CDR3 protein: ASSEDRGRAEAF

V gene: TRBV4-2
J gene: TRBJ2-1
CDR3 protein: ASSTSSAGNEQF

V gene: TRBV18
J gene: TRBJ2-5
CDR3 protein: ASSPEGLAGGQETQY

V gene: TRBV18
J gene: TRBJ1-2
CDR3 protein: ASSPTPGSHNYGYT

V gene: TRBV19
J gene: TRBJ2-1
CDR3 protein: ASIGSAIPSYNEQF

V gene: TRBV7-9
J gene: TRBJ2-1
CDR3 protein: ASSLIRSTSGTDEQF

V gene: TRBV7-2
J gene: TRBJ2-3
CDR3 protein: ASSPIDRGTQY

V gene: TRBV25-1
J gene: TRBJ2-3
CDR3 protein: ASSEHQLTDTQY

V gene: TRBV2
J gene: TRBJ2-3
CDR3 protein: ASLRDNTDTQY

V gene: TRBV5-1
J gene: TRBJ1-2
CDR3 protein: ASSLEAGPYGYT

V gene: TRBV4-2
J gene: TRBJ2-5
CDR3 protein: ASSRTVSPGVRETQY

V gene: TRBV6-1
J gene: TRBJ2-7
CDR3 protein: ASRERSYEQY

V gene: TRBV4-2
J gene: TRBJ2-5
CDR3 protein: ASSQGDRDQETQY

V gene: TRBV29-1
J gene: TRBJ1-3
CDR3 protein: SVAGHLSGNTIY

V gene: TRBV5-1
J gene: TRBJ1-2
CDR3 protein: ASSLGQGAHGYT

V gene: TRBV10-3
J gene: TRBJ2-1
CDR3 protein: AISSTSGSSYNEQF

V gene: TRBV28
J gene: TRBJ1-2
CDR3 protein: ASSLTGGGYT

V gene: TRBV30
J gene: TRBJ1-2
CDR3 protein: AWSGGGAGSYGYT

V gene: TRBV30
J gene: TRBJ1-1
CDR3 protein: AWKVNRNTEAF

V gene: TRBV6-5
J gene: TRBJ2-3
CDR3 protein: ASSYSGARRTDTQY

V gene: TRBV18
J gene: TRBJ2-5
CDR3 protein: ASSQQQGKETQY

V gene: TRBV7-8
J gene: TRBJ2-1
CDR3 protein: ASSPRDYLLNNEQF

V gene: TRBV29-1
J gene: TRBJ2-7
CDR3 protein: SVTGQGAYEQY